The clone carrying this T cell receptor beta chain was counted at least ten times. Its antigen remains unknown. This record comes from a study of breast tumors, draining lymph nodes, adjacent tissues. Axillary draining lymph nodes of breast cancer patients supplied the node samples. V shed 6 bases and J 2 bases; nucleotides not matched to a gene: 5. From germline, CDR1 is DFQATT and CDR2 SNEGSKA (reference sequence). The CDR3 contains 14 residues. From the multiplex PCR reads, TCRdb called clonotypes with MiXCR, one entry per CDR3 protein. Among approximately 90,000 distinct CDR3 sequences, around 30% were seen once, and the ten largest hold about 8%. Regarding the study as a whole: Data fit most tumor T cells coming from lymph node, expanding in tumor. Data only fit, rather than demonstrated, lymph node origin of most tumor T cells. Tumors had less TCR diversity than lymph nodes, more than nontumor tissue.

The sample consisted of axillary lymph node tissue. This chain uses TRBV20-1 with TRBJ1-3; 9 bases align to TRBD1. The receptor was isolated from a female donor with breast cancer. Some clones in this sample may be carry-over from other donors' samples. CDR3 sequence: CSADTGGAGNTIYF. CDR3 bases: TGCAGTGCGGACACAGGGGGCGCTGGAAACACCATATATTTT.